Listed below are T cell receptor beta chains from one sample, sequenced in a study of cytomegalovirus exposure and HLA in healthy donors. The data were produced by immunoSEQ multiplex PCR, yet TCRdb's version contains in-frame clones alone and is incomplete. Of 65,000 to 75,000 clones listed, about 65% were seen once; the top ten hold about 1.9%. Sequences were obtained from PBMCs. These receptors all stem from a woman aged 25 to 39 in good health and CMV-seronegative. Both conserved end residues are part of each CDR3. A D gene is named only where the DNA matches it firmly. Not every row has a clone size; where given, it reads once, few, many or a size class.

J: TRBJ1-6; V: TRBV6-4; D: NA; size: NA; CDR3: CASSDSRSSYNSPLHF; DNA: TGTGCCAGCAGTGACTCAAGGAGCTCCTATAATTCACCCCTCCACTTT
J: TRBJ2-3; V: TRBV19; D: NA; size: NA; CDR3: CASSMGRGTDTQYF; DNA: TGTGCCAGTAGTATGGGGCGGGGTACAGATACGCAGTATTTT
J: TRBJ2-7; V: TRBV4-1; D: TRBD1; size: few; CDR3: CASSQRTGYEQYF; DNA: TGCGCCAGCAGCCAACGGACAGGCTACGAGCAGTACTTC
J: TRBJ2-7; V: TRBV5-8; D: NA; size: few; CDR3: CASSGGAYEQYF; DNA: TGTGCCAGCAGCGGCGGGGCCTACGAGCAGTACTTC
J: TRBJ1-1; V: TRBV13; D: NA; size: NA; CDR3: CASSFATVNTEAFF; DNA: TGTGCCAGCAGCTTTGCGACAGTGAACACTGAAGCTTTCTTT
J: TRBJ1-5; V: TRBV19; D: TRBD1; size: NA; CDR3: CASSRDRGGTQPQHF; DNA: TGTGCCAGTAGTCGGGACAGGGGCGGTACTCAGCCCCAGCATTTT
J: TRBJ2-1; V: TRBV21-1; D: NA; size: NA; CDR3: CASSPKGGPPLYNEQFF; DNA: TGTGCCAGCAGCCCTAAGGGGGGGCCCCCCCTCTACAATGAGCAGTTCTTC
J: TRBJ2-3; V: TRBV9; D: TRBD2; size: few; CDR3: CASSVVGTSGGGSPDTQYF; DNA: TGTGCCAGCAGCGTAGTAGGGACTAGCGGGGGGGGTTCCCCAGATACGCAGTATTTT
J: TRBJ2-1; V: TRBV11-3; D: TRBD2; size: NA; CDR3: CASSLVAGSYNEQFF; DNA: TGTGCCAGCAGCTTAGTAGCGGGGTCCTACAATGAGCAGTTCTTC
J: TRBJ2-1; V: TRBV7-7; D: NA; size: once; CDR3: CASSLDRDVEQFF; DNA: TGTGCCAGCAGCTTAGACAGGGACGTTGAGCAGTTCTTC
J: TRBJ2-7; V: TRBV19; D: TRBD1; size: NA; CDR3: CASSHGTGFYEQYF; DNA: TGTGCCAGTAGCCACGGGACAGGGTTCTACGAGCAGTACTTC
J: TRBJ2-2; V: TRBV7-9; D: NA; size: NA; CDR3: CASSLASRSKIGDTGELFF; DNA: TGTGCCAGCAGCTTAGCGAGTAGATCCAAAATAGGAGACACCGGGGAGCTGTTTTTT
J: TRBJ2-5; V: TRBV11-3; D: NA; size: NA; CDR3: CASSLGGGDQETQYF; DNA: TGTGCCAGCAGCTTAGGTGGAGGGGACCAAGAGACCCAGTACTTC
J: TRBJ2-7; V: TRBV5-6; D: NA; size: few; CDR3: CASSLEPVSYEQYF; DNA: TGTGCCAGCAGCTTGGAACCAGTTTCCTACGAGCAGTACTTC
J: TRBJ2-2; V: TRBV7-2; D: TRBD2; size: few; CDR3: CASSPTSGVAGELFF; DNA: TGCGCCAGCAGCCCTACTAGCGGGGTCGCCGGGGAGCTGTTTTTT
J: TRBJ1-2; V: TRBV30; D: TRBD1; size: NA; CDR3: CAWSGFPTGERPLDGYTF; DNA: TGTGCCTGGAGTGGATTCCCGACAGGGGAGAGACCCCTCGATGGCTACACCTTC
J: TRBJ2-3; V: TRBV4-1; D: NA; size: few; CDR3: CASSPRDSDTQYF; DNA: TGTGCCAGCAGCCCACGGGACTCAGATACGCAGTATTTT
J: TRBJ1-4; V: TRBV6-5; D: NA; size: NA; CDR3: CASRDGTTNEKLFF; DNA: TGTGCCAGCAGAGACGGGACAACTAATGAAAAACTGTTTTTT
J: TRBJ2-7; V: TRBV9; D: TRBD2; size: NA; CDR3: CASSPFGGGSSYEQYF; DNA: TGTGCCAGCAGCCCTTTCGGCGGGGGAAGCTCCTACGAGCAGTACTTC
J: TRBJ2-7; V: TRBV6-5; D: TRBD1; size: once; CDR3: CASSRQGQRSEQYF; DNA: TGTGCCAGCAGCCGACAGGGCCAGCGGTCCGAGCAGTACTTC
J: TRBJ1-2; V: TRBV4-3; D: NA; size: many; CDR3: CASSHSRGSNYGYTF; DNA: TGCGCCAGCAGCCATTCCAGGGGTTCTAACTATGGCTACACCTTC
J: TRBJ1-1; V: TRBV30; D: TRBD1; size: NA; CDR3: CALHRGLSTEAFF; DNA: TGTGCCTTGCACAGGGGGCTTAGCACTGAAGCTTTCTTT
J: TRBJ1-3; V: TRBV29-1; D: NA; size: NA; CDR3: CSVALQPRDTIYF; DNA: TGCAGCGTTGCCCTCCAGCCGAGGGACACCATATATTTT
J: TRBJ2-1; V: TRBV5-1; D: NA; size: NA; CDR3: CASSLDHNRAGEQFF; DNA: TGCGCCAGCAGCTTGGACCACAACAGGGCGGGTGAGCAGTTCTTC
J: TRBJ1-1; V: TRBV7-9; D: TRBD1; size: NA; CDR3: CASSLTGEVTEAFF; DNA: TGTGCCAGCAGCTTAACAGGGGAGGTCACTGAAGCTTTCTTT
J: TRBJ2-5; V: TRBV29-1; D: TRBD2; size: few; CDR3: CSVQTSGEETRYF; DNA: TGCAGCGTCCAGACTAGCGGGGAAGAGACCCGGTACTTC
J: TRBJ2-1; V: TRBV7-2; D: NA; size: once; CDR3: CASSLPRRGYNEQFF; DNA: TGTGCCAGCAGCTTACCCAGGAGGGGCTACAATGAGCAGTTCTTC
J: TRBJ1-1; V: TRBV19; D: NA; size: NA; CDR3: CASRGMNTEAFF; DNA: TGTGCCAGTAGGGGCATGAACACTGAAGCTTTCTTT
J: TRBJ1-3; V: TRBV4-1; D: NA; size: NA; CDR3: CASSQEQGPAEDTIYF; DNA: TGCGCCAGCAGCCAAGAGCAGGGCCCGGCGGAAGACACCATATATTTT
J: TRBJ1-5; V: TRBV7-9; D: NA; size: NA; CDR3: CASSSSVGGGDQPQHF; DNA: TGTGCCAGCAGCTCGTCCGTGGGGGGAGGAGATCAGCCCCAGCATTTT
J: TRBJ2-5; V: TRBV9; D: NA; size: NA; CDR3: CASSVMGGTQETQYF; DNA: TGTGCCAGCAGCGTAATGGGGGGAACCCAAGAGACCCAGTACTTC
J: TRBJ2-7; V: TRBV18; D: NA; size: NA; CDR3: CASSPHRQSEQYF; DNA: TGTGCCAGCTCACCCCACAGACAGTCCGAGCAGTACTTC
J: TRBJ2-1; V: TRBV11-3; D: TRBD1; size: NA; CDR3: CASSLAWTGGSHEQFF; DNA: TGTGCCAGCAGCTTAGCATGGACAGGGGGTTCCCATGAGCAGTTCTTC
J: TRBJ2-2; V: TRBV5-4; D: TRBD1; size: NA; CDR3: CASSSDRDRSTGELFF; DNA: TGTGCCAGCAGCTCCGACCGGGACAGGAGTACCGGGGAGCTGTTTTTT
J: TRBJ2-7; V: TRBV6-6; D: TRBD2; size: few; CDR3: CASSTRRGTSEQYF; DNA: TGTGCCAGCAGTACTAGGCGGGGGACTAGCGAGCAGTACTTC
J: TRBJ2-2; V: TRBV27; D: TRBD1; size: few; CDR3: CASSRDRVNTGELFF; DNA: TGTGCCAGCAGCCGGGACAGGGTAAACACCGGGGAGCTGTTTTTT
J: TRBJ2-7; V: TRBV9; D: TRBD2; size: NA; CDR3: CASSGVAGGYEQYF; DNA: TGTGCCAGCAGCGGGGTAGCGGGGGGCTACGAGCAGTACTTC
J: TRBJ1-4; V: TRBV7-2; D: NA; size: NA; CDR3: CASSFNGGTNEKLFF; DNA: TGTGCCAGCAGCTTCAACGGAGGCACTAATGAAAAACTGTTTTTT
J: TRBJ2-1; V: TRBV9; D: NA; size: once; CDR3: CASSAPGRGTYNEQFF; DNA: TGTGCCAGCAGCGCCCCCGGCAGGGGTACCTACAATGAGCAGTTCTTC
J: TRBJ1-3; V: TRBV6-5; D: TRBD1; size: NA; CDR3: CASSYSRTGTNTIYF; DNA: TGTGCCAGCAGTTACTCGCGGACAGGGACAAACACCATATATTTT
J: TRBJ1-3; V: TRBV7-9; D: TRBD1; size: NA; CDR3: CASSRTDRDSGNTIYF; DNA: TGTGCCAGCAGCAGAACTGACAGGGACTCTGGAAACACCATATATTTT
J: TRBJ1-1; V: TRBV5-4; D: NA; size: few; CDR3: CASSPRGSGPRVNEAFF; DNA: TGTGCCAGCAGCCCCAGAGGGTCGGGCCCTAGGGTTAATGAAGCTTTCTTT
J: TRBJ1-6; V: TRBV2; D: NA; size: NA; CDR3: CASSELGSSYNSPLHF; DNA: TGTGCCAGCAGTGAATTAGGGAGCTCCTATAATTCACCCCTCCACTTT
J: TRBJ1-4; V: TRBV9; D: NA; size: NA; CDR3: CASSVEQANEKLFF; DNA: TGTGCCAGCAGCGTAGAACAGGCGAATGAAAAACTGTTTTTT
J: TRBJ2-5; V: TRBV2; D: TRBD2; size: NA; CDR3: CASGGLAGGETQYF; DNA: TGTGCCAGCGGCGGACTAGCGGGTGGAGAGACCCAGTACTTC
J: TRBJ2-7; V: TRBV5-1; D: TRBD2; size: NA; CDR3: CASSWGGREQYF; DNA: TGCGCCAGCAGCTGGGGAGGGCGCGAGCAGTACTTC
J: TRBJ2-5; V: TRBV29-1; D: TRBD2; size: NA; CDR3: CSVGRGGRLSGETQYF; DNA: TGCAGCGTGGGGCGGGGGGGCCGTTTGTCAGGAGAGACCCAGTACTTC
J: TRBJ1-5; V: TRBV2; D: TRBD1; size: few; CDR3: CASSVVRGDQPQHF; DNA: TGTGCCAGCAGTGTTGTCAGGGGGGATCAGCCCCAGCATTTT
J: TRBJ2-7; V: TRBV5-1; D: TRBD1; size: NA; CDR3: CASKGQGYEQYF; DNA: TGCGCCAGCAAGGGACAGGGATACGAGCAGTACTTC
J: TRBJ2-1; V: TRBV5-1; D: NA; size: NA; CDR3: CASSLELATYNEQFF; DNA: TGCGCCAGCAGCTTAGAACTAGCCACCTACAATGAGCAGTTCTTC
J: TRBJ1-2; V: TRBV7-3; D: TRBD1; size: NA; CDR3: CASSLSGDRADGYTF; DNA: TGTGCCAGCAGCTTATCAGGGGACAGGGCTGACGGCTACACCTTC
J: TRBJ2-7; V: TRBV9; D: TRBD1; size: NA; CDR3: CASSLRAGQGAVEQYF; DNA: TGTGCCAGCAGCCTTCGGGCGGGACAGGGGGCCGTCGAGCAGTACTTC
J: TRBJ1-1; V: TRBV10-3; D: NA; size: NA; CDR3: CAISVGGPEAFF; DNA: TGTGCCATCAGTGTGGGGGGACCTGAAGCTTTCTTT
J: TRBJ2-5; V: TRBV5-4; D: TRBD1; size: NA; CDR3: CASSLETGLETQYF; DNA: TGTGCCAGCAGCTTGGAGACAGGGTTGGAGACCCAGTACTTC
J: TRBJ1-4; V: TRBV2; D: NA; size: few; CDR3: CASSEEIYLGGLSNEKLFF; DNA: TGTGCCAGCAGTGAAGAGATTTATCTCGGAGGACTGAGTAATGAAAAACTGTTTTTT
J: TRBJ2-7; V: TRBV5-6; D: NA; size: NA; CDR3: CASSPRNSRPNEQYF; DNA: TGTGCCAGCTCTCCGAGGAACTCCCGACCCAACGAGCAGTACTTC
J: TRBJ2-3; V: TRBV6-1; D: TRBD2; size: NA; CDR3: CASSRRGIRTDTQYF; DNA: TGTGCCAGCAGTAGGCGGGGGATCCGCACAGATACGCAGTATTTT